This T cell receptor (beta chain) comes out of a study of regulatory T cells in long-lasting Graves disease. The study's findings and limits: Small sample size may have lowered accuracy. Persistent Graves' cases showed lower TCR diversity than newly diagnosed cases.

Described time point: persistent/refractory GD, antithyroid drugs over 5 years with positive TRAb. The TCR library was made from RNA extracted from PBMCs. As a group, patients came from one endocrinology department in Xi'an, China. Researchers made TCR beta libraries by using iRepertoire HTBI primers and running Arm-PCR on CDR3 regions. TCRdb re-called the multiplex PCR reads through MiXCR, storing one row per CDR3 protein. The sample lists a few hundred thousand distinct CDR3 sequences, approximately 22% occurring once. There are many counts of this clonotype. Its antigen is currently unknown. The CDR3 totals 15 residues. Germline-derived CDR1 and CDR2 are MDHEN and SYDVKM. V was shortened by 7 bases and J by 0 bases, with 16 bases between the two germline ends.

This receptor was taken from a female donor with Graves disease. Sample: peripheral blood mononuclear cells (PBMCs), taken when the disease was refractory, from a patient treated with antithyroid drugs. The chain combines TRBV28 with TRBJ2-7; D is ambiguous. The CDR3 spells CASISRKGSSYEQYF. The CDR3, as DNA: TGTGCCAGCATCTCCAGGAAGGGAAGCTCCTACGAGCAGTACTTC. The whole variable domain, filled in from reference TRBV28 and TRBJ2-7, reads DVKVTQSSRYLVKRTGEKVFLECVQDMDHENMFWYRQDPGLGLRLIYFSYDVKMKEKGDIPEGYSVSREKKERFSLILESASTNQTSMYLCASISRKGSSYEQYFGPGTRLTVT.